This record covers a single T cell receptor beta chain. What it binds is unknown. The data are from a study of cytomegalovirus exposure and HLA in healthy donors. Study-wide results and caveats: The dataset shows that most TCR sequences were rare, while some public TCRs occurred in many donors. With later analysis, a missense DCLRE1C variant became linked to TCR beta V- and J-gene trimming.

Looked up from germline, CDR1 is SGDLS and CDR2 is YYNGEE. The CDR3 sequence is 18 residues long. Trimming at V came to 2 bases and at J to 4 bases, leaving 13 bases not matched to a gene. Researchers ran the PCR with 60 Vbeta and 13 Jbeta primers. Per the original methods: Later work found 80 million or so unique TCR beta chains, with approximately 12 million shared. Produced via immunoSEQ multiplex PCR; TCRdb's table is partial and in-frame only. That table gives V, J and clone size, and the DNA gave D and trimming. This sample has around 94,000 clones, with around two thirds found just once. The clonotype comes from a man younger than 40 in good health and CMV-seronegative. The sequencing sample was made of PBMCs. The chain joins TRBV9 to TRBJ2-2; 8 bases agree with TRBD2. The CDR3 nucleotides are TGTGCCAGCAGCGTCCGATCGGGGGGGAGGGTTAGCACCGGGGAGCTGTTTTTT. It yields the protein CASSVRSGGRVSTGELFF.